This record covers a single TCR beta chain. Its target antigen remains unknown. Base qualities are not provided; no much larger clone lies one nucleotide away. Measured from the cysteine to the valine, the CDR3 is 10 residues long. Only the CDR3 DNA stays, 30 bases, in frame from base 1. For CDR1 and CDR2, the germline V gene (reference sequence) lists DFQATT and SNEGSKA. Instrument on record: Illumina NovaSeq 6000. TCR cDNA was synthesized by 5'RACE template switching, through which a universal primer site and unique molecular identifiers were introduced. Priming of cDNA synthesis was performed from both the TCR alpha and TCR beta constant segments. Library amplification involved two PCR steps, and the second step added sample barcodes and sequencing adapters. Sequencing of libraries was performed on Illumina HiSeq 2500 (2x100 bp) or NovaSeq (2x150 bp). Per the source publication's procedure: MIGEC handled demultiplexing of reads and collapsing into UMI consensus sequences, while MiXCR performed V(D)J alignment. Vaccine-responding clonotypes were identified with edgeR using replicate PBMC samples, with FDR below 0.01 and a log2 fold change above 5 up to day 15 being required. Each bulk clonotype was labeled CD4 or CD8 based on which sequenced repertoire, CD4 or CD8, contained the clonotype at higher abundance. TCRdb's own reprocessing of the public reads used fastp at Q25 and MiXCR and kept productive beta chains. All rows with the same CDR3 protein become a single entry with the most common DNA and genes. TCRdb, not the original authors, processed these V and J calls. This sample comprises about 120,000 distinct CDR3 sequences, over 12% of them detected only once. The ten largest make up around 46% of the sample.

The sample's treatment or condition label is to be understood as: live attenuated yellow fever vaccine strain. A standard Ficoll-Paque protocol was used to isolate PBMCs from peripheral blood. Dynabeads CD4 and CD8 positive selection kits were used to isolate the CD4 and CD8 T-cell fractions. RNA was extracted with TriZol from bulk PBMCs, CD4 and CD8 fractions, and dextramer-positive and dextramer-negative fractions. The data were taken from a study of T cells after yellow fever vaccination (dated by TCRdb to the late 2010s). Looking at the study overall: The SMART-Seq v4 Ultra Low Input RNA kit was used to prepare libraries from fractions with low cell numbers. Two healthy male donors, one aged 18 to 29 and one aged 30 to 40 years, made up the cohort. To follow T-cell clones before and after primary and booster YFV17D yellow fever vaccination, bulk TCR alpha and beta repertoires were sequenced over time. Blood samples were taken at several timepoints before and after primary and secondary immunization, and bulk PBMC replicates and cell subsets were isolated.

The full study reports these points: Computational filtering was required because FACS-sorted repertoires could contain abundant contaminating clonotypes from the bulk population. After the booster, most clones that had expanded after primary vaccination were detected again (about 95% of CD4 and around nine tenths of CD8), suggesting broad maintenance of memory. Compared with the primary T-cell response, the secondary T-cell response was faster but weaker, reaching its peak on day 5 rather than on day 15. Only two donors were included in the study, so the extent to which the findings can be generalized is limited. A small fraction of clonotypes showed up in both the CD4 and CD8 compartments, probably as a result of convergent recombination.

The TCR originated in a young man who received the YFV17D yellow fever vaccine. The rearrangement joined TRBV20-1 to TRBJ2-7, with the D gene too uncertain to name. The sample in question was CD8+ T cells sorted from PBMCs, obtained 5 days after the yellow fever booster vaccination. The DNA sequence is TGCAGCGCAAGTCAGGTCGAGCAGTACGTC. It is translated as CSASQVEQYV.